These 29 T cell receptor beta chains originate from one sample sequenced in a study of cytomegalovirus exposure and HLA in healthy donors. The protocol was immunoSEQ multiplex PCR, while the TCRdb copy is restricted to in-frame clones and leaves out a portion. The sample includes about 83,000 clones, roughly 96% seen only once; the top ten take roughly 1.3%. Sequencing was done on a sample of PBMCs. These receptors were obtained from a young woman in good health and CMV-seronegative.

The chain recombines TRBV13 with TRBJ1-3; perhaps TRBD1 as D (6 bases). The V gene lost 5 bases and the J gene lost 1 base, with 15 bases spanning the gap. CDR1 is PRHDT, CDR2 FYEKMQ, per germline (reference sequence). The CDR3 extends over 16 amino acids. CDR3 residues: CASSRPTGVSGNTIYF. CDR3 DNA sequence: TGTGCCAGCAGCCGACCGACAGGTGTATCTGGAAACACCATATATTTT.

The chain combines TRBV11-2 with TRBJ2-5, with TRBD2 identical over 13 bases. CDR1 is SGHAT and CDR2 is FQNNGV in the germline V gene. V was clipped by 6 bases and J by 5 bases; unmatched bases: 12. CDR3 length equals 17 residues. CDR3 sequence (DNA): TGTGCCAGCAGGTTCGGGACTAGCGGGAACAGCGGGGAGACCCAGTACTTC. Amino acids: CASRFGTSGNSGETQYF.

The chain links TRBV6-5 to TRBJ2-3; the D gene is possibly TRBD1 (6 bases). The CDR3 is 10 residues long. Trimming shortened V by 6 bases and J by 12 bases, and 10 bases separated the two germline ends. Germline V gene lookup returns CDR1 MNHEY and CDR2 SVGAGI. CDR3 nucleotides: TGTGCCAGCAGGCAGGGGAATCAGTATTTT. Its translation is CASRQGNQYF.

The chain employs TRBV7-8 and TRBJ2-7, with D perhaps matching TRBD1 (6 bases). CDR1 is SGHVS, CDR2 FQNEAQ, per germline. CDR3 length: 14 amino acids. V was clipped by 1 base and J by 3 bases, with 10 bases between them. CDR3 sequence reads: CASSLGGQIYEQYF. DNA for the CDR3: TGTGCCAGCAGCTTAGGGGGGCAAATCTACGAGCAGTACTTC.

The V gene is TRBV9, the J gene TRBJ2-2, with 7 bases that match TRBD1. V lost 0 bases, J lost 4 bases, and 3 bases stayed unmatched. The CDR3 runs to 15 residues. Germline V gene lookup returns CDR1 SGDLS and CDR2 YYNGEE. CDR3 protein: CASSVGGTATGELFF. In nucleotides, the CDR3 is TGTGCCAGCAGCGTAGGAGGGACAGCCACCGGGGAGCTGTTTTTT. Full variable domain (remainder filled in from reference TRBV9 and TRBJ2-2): DSGVTQTPKHLITATGQRVTLRCSPRSGDLSVYWYQQSLDQGLQFLIQYYNGEERAKGNILERFSAQQFPDLHSELNLSSLELGDSALYFCASSVGGTATGELFFGEGSRLTVL.

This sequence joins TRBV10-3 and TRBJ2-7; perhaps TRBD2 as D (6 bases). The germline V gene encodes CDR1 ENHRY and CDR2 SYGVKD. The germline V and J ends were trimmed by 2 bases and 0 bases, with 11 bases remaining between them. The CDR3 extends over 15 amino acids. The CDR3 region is CAISEGGKSSYEQYF. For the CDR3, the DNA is TGTGCCATCAGTGAGGGGGGGAAGAGCTCCTACGAGCAGTACTTC.

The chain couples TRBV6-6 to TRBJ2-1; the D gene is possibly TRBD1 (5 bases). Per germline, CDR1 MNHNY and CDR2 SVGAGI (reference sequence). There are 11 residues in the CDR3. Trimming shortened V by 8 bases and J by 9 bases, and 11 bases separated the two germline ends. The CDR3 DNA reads TGTGCCAGCGGTAGGGGCGGTGAGCAGTTCTTC. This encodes CASGRGGEQFF.

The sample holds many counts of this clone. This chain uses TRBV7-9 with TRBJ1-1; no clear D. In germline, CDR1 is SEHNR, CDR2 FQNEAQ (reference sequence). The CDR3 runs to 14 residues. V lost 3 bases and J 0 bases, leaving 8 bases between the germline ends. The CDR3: CASSFVGLNTEAFF. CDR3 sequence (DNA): TGTGCCAGCAGCTTCGTGGGCTTGAACACTGAAGCTTTCTTT. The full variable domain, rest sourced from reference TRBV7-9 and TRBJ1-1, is DTGVSQNPRHKITKRGQNVTFRCDPISEHNRLYWYRQTLGQGPEFLTYFQNEAQLEKSRLLSDRFSAERPKGSFSTLEIQRTEQGDSAMYLCASSFVGLNTEAFFGQGTRLTVV.

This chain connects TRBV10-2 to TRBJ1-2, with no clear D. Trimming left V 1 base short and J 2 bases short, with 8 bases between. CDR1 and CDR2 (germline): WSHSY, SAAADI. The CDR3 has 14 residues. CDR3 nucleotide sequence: TGCGCCAGCAGTGAGTACGGGAAAAACTATGGCTACACCTTC. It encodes CASSEYGKNYGYTF.

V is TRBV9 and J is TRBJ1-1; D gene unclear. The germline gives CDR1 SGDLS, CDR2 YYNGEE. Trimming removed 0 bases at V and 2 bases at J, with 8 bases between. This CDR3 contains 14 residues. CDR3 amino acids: CASSVGQANTEAFF. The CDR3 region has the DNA TGTGCCAGCAGCGTAGGGCAGGCCAACACTGAAGCTTTCTTT.

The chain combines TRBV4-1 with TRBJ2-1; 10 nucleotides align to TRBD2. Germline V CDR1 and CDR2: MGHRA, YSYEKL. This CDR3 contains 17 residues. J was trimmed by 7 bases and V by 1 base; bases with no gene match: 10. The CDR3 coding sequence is TGCGCCAGCAGCCAAGCGCCAAAGCGGGAGGGCTGGAATGAGCAGTTCTTC. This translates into CASSQAPKREGWNEQFF.

CDR3 protein: CASSLGMGGSGNTIYF. DNA of the CDR3: TGTGCCAGCAGCTTAGGGATGGGGGGCTCTGGAAACACCATATATTTT. This chain uses TRBV7-6 with TRBJ1-3; TRBD1 might be the D (5 bases). Trimming pared 1 base from V and 0 bases from J, leaving 10 bases between. CDR1 is SGHVS and CDR2 is FNYEAQ in the germline V gene. CDR3 length: 16 residues.

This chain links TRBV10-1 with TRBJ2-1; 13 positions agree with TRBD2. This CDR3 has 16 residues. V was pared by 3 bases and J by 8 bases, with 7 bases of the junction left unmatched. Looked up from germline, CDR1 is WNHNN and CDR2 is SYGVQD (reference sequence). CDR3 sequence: CASSEGLAGVRDEQFF. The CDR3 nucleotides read TGCGCCAGCAGTGAAGGACTAGCGGGAGTGCGGGATGAGCAGTTCTTC.

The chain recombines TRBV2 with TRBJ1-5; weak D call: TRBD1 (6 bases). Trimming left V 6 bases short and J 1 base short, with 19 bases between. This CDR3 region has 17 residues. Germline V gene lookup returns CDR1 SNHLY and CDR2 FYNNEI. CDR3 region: CASRQGRAQFSNQPQHF. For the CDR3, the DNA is TGTGCCAGCAGACAGGGTCGAGCTCAATTCAGCAATCAGCCCCAGCATTTT.

CDR3 nucleotide sequence: TGCGCCAGCAGCTTGTCAGCCGCGGGGGTCGCGGGGGCCCAGTACTTC. Translating gives CASSLSAAGVAGAQYF. V gene TRBV5-1 combines with J gene TRBJ2-5, with 7 bases that match TRBD2. The CDR3 covers 16 residues. Trimming took 1 base from V and 9 from J; bases not matched to a gene: 15. Germline-derived CDR1 and CDR2 are SGHRS and YFSETQ.

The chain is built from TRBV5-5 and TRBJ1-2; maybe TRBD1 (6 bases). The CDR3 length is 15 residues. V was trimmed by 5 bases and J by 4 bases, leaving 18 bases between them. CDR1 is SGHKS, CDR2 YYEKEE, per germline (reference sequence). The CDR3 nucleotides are TGTGCCAGCAGTTCGCCTCAGACAGGCCTCTATGGCTACACCTTC. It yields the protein CASSSPQTGLYGYTF.

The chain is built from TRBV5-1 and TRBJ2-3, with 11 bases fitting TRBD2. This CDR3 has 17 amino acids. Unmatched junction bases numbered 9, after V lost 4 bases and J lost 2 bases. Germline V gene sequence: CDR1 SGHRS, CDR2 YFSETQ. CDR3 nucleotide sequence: TGCGCCAGCAGCCCGGGACTAGCGGCAACAATCACAGATACGCAGTATTTT. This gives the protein CASSPGLAATITDTQYF.

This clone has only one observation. For the CDR3, the DNA is TGTGCCAGCAGCCGTAGACCGGGAGGGCTGGTCGGGGAGCTGTTTTTT. Encoded protein: CASSRRPGGLVGELFF. The chain has TRBV11-3 and TRBJ2-2; 8 bases are shared with TRBD2. V lost 5 bases and J lost 7; bases outside the gene matches: 12. From germline, CDR1 is SGHNT and CDR2 YENEEA. The length of the CDR3 is 16 residues.

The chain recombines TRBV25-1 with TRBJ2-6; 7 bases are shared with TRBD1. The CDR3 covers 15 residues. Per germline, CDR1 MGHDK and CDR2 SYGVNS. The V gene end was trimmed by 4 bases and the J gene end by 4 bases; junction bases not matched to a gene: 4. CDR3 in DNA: TGTGCCAGCAGTGCCAGGGGGTCAGGGGCCAACGTCCTGACTTTC. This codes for CASSARGSGANVLTF.

The DNA of the CDR3 is TGTGCCAGCAGCCGGAGCGGGTATACGCAGTATTTT. This codes for CASSRSGYTQYF. The V gene is TRBV27, the J gene TRBJ2-3; D perhaps matches TRBD2 (6 bases). Trimming shortened V by 6 bases and J by 7 bases, and 11 bases separated the two germline ends. This CDR3 is built from 12 residues. The germline V gene has CDR1 MNHEY and CDR2 SMNVEV (reference sequence).

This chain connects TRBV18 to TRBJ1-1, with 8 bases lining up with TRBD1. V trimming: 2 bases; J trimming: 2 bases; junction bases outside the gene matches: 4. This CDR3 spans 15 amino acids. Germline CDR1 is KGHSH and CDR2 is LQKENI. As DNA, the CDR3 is TGTGCCAGCTCACCAACAGGGGGGATTAACACTGAAGCTTTCTTT. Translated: CASSPTGGINTEAFF.

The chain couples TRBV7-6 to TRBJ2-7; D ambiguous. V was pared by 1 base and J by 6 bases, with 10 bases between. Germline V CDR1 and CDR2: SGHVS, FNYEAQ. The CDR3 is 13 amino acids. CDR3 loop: CASSLGLGSEQYF. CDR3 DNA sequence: TGTGCCAGCAGCTTAGGCCTCGGGTCCGAGCAGTACTTC.

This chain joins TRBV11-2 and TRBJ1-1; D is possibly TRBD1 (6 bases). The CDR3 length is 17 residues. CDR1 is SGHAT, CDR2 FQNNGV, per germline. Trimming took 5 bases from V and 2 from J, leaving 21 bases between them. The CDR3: CASSLGITGHLNTEAFF. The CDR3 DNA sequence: TGTGCCAGCAGCCTAGGGATTACGGGACACCTAAACACTGAAGCTTTCTTT.

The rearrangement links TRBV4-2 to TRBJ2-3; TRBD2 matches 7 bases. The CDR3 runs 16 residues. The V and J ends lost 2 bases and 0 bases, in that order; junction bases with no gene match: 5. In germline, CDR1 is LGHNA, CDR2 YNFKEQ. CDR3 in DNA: TGTGCCAGCAGCCAACGGAGCGGGACTAGCACAGATACGCAGTATTTT. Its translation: CASSQRSGTSTDTQYF.

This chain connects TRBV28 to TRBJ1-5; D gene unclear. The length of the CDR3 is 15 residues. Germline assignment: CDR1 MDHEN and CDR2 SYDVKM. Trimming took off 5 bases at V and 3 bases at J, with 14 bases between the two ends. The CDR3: CASSHPAPNNQPQHF. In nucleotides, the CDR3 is TGTGCCAGCAGTCACCCCGCCCCTAACAATCAGCCCCAGCATTTT.

In nucleotides, the CDR3 is TGCGCCAGCAGTGAGCTAGCGGGAGTAGTGGCCACCGGGGAGCTGTTTTTT. The encoded protein is CASSELAGVVATGELFF. The chain uses TRBV10-2 and TRBJ2-2; 10 positions match TRBD2. Looked up from germline, CDR1 is WSHSY and CDR2 is SAAADI. CDR3 size: 17 residues. V lost 2 bases and J lost 4; bases outside the gene matches: 7.

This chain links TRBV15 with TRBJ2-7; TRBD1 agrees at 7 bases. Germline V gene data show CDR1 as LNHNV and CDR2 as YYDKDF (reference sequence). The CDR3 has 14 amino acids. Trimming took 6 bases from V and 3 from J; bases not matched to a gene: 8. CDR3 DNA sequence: TGTGCCACCAGTTCTAACCGGGACAGCTACGAGCAGTACTTC. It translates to CATSSNRDSYEQYF.

The CDR3, as DNA: TGTGCCAGCAGCGTACTATTCTCTGGGGCCAACGTCCTGACTTTC. Encoded protein: CASSVLFSGANVLTF. The chain recombines TRBV9 with TRBJ2-6; D gene unclear. The germline gives CDR1 SGDLS, CDR2 YYNGEE. V was clipped by 1 base and J by 0 bases, with 5 bases between them. The CDR3 consists of 15 residues.

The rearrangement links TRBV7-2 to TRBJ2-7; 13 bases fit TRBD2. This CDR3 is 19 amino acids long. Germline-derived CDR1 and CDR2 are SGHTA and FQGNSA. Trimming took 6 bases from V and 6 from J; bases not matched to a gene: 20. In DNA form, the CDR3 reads TGTGCCAGCAGTTTGGAGGCCTGGGGACTAGCGGGAATGGGGCGCGAGCAGTACTTC. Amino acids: CASSLEAWGLAGMGREQYF.